This T cell receptor beta chain was sequenced for a study of T-cell reconstitution after alpha-beta-depleted transplantation in children listed by TCRdb under 2016. In terms of the full investigation: The study quantitatively tracked T-cell immune reconstitution after TCRalphabeta/CD19-depleted allogeneic hematopoietic cell transplantation in children using TCR repertoire profiling.

Libraries were built with PCR. The data were produced on an Illumina HiSeq 2500. Molecular barcoding was employed in the preparation of TCR libraries, with unique molecular identifiers being used to normalize TCRbeta repertoire quantification. Using fastp trimming at Q25 and MiXCR clonotype assembly, TCRdb reanalyzed the public sequencing data and kept in-frame beta chains. Rows with one shared CDR3 protein collapse into an entry with the most common genes and DNA. The table for this sample lists more than 200,000 distinct CDR3 sequences; 9.7% of them were counted only once. Clones ranked in the top ten supply around 5.1% of the sample. This clonotype was detected ten times or more. Its antigen target is currently unknown. No base quality values were provided; no much bigger clone lies one nucleotide off. Counted from cysteine to phenylalanine, this CDR3 has 15 amino acids. The DNA shown is the 45-base CDR3, in frame from base 1. A distance of 13 bases separates the germline ends of V and J, which lose 1 base and 5 bases respectively. The germline V gene encodes CDR1 SGHRS and CDR2 YFSETQ.

This sample comprised PBMCs from the stem cell graft donor, obtained from the stem cell graft. The TCR originated in a human donor who donated a stem cell graft to a child with SCID. The V and J segments used are TRBV5-1 and TRBJ2-1; TRBD1 is a possible D gene, resting on 6 matching bases. The CDR3: CASSLTGPWDNEQFF. The DNA sequence follows: TGCGCCAGCAGCTTGACAGGGCCATGGGACAATGAGCAGTTCTTC.